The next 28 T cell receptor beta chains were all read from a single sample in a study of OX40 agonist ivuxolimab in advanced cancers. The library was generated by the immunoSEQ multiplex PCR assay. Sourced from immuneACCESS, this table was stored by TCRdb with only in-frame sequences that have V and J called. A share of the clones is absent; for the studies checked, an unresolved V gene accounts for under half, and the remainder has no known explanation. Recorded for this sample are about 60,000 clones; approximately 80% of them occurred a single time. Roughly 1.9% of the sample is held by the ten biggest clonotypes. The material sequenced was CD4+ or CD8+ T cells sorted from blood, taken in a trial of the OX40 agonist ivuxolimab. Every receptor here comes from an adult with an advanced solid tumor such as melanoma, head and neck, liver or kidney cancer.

This CDR3 reads CASSSRRNSGNTIYF. DNA of the CDR3: TGTGCCAGCAGCTCTAGACGGAACTCTGGAAACACCATATATTTT. This chain joins TRBV7-2 and TRBJ1-3; no definite D call. Per germline, CDR1 SGHTA and CDR2 FQGNSA. The CDR3 extends over 15 amino acids. V was shortened by 4 bases and J by 0 bases, with 10 bases between the two germline ends.

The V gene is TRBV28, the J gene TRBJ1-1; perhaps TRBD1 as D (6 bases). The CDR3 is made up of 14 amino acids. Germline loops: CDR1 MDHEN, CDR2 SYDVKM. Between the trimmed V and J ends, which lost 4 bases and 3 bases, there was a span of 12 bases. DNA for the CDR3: TGTGCCAGCAGTTACTACAGGGAGTACACTGAAGCTTTCTTT. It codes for CASSYYREYTEAFF.

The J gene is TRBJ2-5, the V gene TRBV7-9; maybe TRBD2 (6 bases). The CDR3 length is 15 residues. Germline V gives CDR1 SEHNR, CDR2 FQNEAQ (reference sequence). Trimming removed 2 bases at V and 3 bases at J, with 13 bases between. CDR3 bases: TGTGCCAGCAGCTTAATGGGAGTAGCGGAAGAGACCCAGTACTTC. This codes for CASSLMGVAEETQYF.

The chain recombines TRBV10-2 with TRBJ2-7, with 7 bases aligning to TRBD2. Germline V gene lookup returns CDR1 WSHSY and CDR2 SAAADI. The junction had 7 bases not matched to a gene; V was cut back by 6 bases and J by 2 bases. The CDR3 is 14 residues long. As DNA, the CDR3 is TGCGCCAGCAGACCGGGGGAGGGTCCCTACGAGCAGTACGTC. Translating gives CASRPGEGPYEQYV.

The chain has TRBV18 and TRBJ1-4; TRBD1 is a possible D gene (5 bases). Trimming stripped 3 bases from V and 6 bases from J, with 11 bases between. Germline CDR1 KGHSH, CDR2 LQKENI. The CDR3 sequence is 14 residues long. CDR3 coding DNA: TGTGCCAGCTCACCGGCAGGGTCCGATGAAAAACTGTTTTTT. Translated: CASSPAGSDEKLFF.

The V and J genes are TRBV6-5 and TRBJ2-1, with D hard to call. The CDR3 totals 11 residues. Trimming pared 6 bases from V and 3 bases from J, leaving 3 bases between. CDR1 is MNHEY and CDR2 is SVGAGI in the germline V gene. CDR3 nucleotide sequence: TGTGCCAGCAGGGTCTACAATGAGCAGTTCTTC. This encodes CASRVYNEQFF.

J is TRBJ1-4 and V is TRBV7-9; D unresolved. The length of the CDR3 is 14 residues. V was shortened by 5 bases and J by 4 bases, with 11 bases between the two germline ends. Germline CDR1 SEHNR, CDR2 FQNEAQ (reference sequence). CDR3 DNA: TGTGCCAGCAGCCGCCCCGGGTTTAATGAAAAACTGTTTTTT. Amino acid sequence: CASSRPGFNEKLFF.

CDR3 nucleotide sequence: TGTGCCAGTAGTATTCGAGGGACTGAAGCTTTCTTT. It yields the protein CASSIRGTEAFF. This chain uses TRBV19 with TRBJ1-1; D not certain. Germline assignment: CDR1 LNHDA and CDR2 SQIVND (reference sequence). The CDR3 length is 12 residues. V dropped 3 bases and J dropped 5 bases, with 7 bases sitting between them.

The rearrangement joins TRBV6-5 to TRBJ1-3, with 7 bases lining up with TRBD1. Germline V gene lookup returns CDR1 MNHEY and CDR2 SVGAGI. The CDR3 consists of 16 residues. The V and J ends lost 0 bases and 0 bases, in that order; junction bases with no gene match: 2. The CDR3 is CASSYSPGGSGNTIYF. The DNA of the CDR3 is TGTGCCAGCAGTTACTCGCCAGGGGGCTCTGGAAACACCATATATTTT.

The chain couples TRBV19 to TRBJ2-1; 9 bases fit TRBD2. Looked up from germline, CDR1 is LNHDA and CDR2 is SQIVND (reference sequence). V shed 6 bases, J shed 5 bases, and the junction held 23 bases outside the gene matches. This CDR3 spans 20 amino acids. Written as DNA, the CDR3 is TGTGCCAGTAGACCCTGGTCGGGACTAGCTTGGGGGGAAGACAACAATGAGCAGTTCTTC. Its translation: CASRPWSGLAWGEDNNEQFF.

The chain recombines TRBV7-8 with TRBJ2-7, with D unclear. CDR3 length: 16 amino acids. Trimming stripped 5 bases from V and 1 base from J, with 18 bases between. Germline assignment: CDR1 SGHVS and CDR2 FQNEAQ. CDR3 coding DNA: TGTGCCAGCAGCCCTTCTAGGGCAGGCCTTTCCTACGAGCAGTACTTC. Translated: CASSPSRAGLSYEQYF.

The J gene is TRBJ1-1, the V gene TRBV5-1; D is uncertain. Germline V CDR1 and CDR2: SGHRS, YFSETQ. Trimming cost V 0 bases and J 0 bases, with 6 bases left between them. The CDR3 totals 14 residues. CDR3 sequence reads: CASSLVQLNTEAFF. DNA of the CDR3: TGCGCCAGCAGCTTGGTACAATTGAACACTGAAGCTTTCTTT.

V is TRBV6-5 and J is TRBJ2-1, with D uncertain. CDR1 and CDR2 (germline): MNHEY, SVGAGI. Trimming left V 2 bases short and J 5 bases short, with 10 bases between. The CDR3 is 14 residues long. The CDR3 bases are TGTGCCAGCAGTTACGTGGGTTGGGACAATGAGCAGTTCTTC. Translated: CASSYVGWDNEQFF.

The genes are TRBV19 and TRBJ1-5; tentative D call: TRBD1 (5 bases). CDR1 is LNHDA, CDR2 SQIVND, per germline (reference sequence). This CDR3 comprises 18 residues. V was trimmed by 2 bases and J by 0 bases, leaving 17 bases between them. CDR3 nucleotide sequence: TGTGCCAGTAGTATACTCAACGGGGGACCGAATAGCAATCAGCCCCAGCATTTT. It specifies CASSILNGGPNSNQPQHF.

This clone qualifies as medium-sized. The CDR3 DNA follows: TGTGCCAGCAGCTTAACTTCGGGGCTTGAAGCTTTCTTT. It is translated as CASSLTSGLEAFF. The genes are TRBV7-8 and TRBJ1-1; a weak D match, TRBD1 (5 bases). This CDR3 is 13 amino acids long. V was shortened by 2 bases and J by 7 bases, with 11 bases between the two germline ends. Germline V gives CDR1 SGHVS, CDR2 FQNEAQ.

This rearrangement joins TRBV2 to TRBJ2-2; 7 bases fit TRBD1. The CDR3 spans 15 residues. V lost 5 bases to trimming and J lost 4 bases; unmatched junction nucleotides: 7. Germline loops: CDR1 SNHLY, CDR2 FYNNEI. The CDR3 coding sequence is TGTGCCAGCAGTTCCCAACAGGGGATCACCGGGGAGCTGTTTTTT. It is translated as CASSSQQGITGELFF. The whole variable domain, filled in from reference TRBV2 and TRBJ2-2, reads EPEVTQTPSHQVTQMGQEVILRCVPISNHLYFYWYRQILGQKVEFLVSFYNNEISEKSEIFDDQFSVERPDGSNFTLKIRSTKLEDSAMYFCASSSQQGITGELFFGEGSRLTVL.

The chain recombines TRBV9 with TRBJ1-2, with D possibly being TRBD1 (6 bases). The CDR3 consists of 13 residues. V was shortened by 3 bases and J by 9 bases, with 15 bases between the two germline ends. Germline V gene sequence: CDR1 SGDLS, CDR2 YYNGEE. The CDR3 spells CASSAASGVRYTF. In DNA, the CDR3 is TGTGCCAGCAGCGCAGCCTCAGGGGTTCGCTACACCTTC.

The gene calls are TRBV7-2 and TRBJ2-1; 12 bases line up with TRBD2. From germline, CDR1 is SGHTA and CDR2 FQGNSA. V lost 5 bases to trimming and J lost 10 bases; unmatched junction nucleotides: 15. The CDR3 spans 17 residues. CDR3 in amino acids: CASSPPKSSGRAAEQFF. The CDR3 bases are TGTGCCAGCAGCCCGCCAAAATCTAGCGGGAGGGCCGCCGAGCAGTTCTTC.

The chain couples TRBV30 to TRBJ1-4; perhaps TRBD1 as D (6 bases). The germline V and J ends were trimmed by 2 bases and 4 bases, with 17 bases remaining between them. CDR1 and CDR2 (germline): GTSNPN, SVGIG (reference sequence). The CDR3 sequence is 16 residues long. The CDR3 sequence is CAWSPFGPDSNEKLFF. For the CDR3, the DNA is TGTGCCTGGAGTCCATTCGGTCCGGACAGTAATGAAAAACTGTTTTTT.

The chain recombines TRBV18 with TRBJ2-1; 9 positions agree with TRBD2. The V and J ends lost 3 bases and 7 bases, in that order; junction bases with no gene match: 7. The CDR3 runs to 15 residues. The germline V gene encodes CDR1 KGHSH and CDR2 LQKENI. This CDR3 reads CASSPGLASENEQFF. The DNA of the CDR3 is TGTGCCAGCTCACCCGGACTAGCGAGCGAGAATGAGCAGTTCTTC.

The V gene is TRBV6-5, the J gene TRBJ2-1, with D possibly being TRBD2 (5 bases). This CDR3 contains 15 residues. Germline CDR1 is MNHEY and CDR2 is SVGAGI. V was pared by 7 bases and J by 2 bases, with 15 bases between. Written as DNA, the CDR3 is TGTGCCAGCACCACCCAGAGCGGCACCTACAATGAGCAGTTCTTC. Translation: CASTTQSGTYNEQFF.

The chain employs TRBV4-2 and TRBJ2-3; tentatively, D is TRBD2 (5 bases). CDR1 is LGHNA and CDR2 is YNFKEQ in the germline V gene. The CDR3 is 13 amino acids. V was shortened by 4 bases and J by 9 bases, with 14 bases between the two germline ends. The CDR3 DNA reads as TGTGCCAGCAGCCCCCGGGGTCTCGGAACGCAGTATTTT. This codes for CASSPRGLGTQYF.

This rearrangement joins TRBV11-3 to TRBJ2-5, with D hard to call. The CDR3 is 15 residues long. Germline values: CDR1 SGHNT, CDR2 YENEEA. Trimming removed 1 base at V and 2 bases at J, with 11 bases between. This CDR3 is CASSLVLHGQETQYF. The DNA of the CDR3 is TGTGCCAGCAGCTTAGTCCTGCACGGGCAAGAGACCCAGTACTTC.

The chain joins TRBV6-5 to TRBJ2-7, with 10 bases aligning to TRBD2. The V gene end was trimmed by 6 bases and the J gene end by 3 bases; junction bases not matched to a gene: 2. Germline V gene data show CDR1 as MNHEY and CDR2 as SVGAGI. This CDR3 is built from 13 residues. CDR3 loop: CASRSSGSYEQYV. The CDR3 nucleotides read TGTGCCAGCAGGTCTAGCGGGAGCTACGAGCAGTACGTC.

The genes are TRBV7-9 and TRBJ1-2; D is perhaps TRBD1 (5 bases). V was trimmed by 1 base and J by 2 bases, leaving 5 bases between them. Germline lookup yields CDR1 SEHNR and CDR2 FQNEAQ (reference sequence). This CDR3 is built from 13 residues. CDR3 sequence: CASSLGQNYGYTF. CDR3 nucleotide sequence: TGTGCCAGCAGCTTAGGACAGAACTATGGCTACACCTTC.

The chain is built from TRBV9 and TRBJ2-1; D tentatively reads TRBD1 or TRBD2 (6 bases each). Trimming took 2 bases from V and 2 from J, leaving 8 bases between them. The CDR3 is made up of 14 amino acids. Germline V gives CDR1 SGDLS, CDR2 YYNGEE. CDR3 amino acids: CASSVGGAYNEQFF. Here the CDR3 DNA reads TGTGCCAGCAGCGTGGGGGGCGCCTACAATGAGCAGTTCTTC.

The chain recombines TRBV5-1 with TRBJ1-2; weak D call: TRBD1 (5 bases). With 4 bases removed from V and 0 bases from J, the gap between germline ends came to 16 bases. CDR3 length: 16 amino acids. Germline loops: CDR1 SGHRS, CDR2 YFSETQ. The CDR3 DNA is TGCGCCAGCAGCCCCGGGACGGCGTCGGCTAACTATGGCTACACCTTC. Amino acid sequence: CASSPGTASANYGYTF.

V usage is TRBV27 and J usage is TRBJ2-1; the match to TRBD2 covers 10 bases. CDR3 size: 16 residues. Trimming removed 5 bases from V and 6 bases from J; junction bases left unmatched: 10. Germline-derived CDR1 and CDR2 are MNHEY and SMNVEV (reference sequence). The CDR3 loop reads CASSPEQLAGSNEQFF. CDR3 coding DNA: TGTGCCAGCAGTCCCGAGCAACTAGCGGGATCCAATGAGCAGTTCTTC.